This T cell receptor (beta chain) stems from a study of OX40 agonist ivuxolimab in advanced cancers. The assay was immunoSEQ multiplex PCR, and TCRdb's table has in-frame clones only and misses some. The sample shows around 63,000 clones, 70% to 90% of them seen only once. In this sample, this clone turned up a few times. What it recognizes is unknown. CDR3 length equals 13 residues. Germline V gives CDR1 KGHSH, CDR2 LQKENI. V was cut by 4 bases and J by 0 bases, with 6 bases left in between. Study results and limitations: At 0.1 to 3.0 mg/kg and by week 6, clonal expansion occurred in CD4+ and CD8+ blood T cells. With doses of 0.1-3.0 mg/kg, partial responders showed among the lowest clonal expansion.

V gene TRBV18 combines with J gene TRBJ1-2, with D uncertain. The clonotype comes from an adult with an advanced solid tumor such as melanoma, head and neck, liver or kidney cancer. The sample in question was CD4+ or CD8+ T cells sorted from blood, obtained in a trial of the OX40 agonist ivuxolimab. The CDR3 loop reads CASSREANYGYTF. CDR3 DNA sequence: TGTGCCAGCTCACGAGAAGCTAACTATGGCTACACCTTC.